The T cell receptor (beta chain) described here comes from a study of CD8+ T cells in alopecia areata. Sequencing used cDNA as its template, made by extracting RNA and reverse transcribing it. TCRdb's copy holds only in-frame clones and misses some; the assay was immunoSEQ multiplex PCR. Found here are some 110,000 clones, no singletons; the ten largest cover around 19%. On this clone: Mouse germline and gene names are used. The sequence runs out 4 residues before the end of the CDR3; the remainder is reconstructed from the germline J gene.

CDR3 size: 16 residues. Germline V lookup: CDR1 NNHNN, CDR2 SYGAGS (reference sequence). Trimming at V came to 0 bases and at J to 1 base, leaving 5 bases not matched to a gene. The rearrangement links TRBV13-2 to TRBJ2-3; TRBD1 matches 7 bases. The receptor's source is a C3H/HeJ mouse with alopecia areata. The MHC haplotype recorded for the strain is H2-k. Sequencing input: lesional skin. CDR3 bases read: TGTGCCAGCGGTGATGCCGGGACAGTTGGTGCAGAA. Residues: CASGDAGTVGAE. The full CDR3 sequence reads CASGDAGTVGAETLYF.